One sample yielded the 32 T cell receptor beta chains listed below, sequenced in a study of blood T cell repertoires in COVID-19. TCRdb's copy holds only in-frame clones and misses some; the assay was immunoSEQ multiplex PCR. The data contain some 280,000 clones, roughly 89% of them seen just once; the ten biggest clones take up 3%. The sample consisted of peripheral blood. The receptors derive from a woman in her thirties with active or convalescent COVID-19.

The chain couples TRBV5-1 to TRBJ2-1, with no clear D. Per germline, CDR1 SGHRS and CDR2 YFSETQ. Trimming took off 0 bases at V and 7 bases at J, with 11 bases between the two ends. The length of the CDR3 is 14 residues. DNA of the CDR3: TGCGCCAGCAGCTTGGGATCTCTCGGTAATGAGCAGTTCTTC. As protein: CASSLGSLGNEQFF.

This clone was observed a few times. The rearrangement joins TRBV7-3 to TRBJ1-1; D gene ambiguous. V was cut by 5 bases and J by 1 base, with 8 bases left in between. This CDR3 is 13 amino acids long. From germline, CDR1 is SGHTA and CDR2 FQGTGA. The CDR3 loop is CASSVEANTEAFF. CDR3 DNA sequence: TGTGCCAGCAGCGTCGAAGCGAACACTGAAGCTTTCTTT.

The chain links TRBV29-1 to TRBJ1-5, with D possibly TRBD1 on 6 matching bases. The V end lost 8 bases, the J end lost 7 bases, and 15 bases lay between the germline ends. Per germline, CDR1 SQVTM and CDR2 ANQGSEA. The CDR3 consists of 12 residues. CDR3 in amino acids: CSPRGGPQPQHF. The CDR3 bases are TGCAGCCCCCGCGGGGGGCCACAGCCCCAGCATTTT.

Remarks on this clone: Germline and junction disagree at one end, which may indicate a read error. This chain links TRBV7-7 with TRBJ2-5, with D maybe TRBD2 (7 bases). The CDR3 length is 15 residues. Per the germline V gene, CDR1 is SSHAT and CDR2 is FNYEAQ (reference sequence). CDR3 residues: CASSPRGAGEETQYF. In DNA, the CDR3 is TGTGCTAGCAGCCCCCGGGGGGCGGGGGAAGAGACCCAGTACTTC.

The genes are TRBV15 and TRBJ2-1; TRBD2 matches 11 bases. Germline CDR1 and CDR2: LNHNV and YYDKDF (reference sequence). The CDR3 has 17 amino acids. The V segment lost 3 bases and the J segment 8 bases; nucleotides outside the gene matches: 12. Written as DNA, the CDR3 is TGTGCCACCAGCAGGGGACTACATAGCGGGGGGGCGGATGAGCAGTTCTTC. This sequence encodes CATSRGLHSGGADEQFF.

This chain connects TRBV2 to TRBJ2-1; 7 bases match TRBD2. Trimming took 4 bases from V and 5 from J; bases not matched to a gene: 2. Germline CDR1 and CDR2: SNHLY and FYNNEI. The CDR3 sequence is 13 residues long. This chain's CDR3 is CASSGGGNNEQFF. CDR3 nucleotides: TGTGCCAGCAGTGGGGGAGGGAACAATGAGCAGTTCTTC.

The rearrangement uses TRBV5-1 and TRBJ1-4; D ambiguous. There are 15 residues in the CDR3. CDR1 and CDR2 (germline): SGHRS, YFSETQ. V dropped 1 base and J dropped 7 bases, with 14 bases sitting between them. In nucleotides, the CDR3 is TGCGCCAGCAGCTTGAGTGGCGCCGAGGGTGAAAAACTGTTTTTT. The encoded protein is CASSLSGAEGEKLFF.

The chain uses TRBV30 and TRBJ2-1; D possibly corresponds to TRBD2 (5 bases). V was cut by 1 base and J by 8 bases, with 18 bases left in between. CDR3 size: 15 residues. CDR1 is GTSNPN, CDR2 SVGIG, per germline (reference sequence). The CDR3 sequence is CAWSDLALVGDEQFF. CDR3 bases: TGTGCCTGGAGTGACCTCGCACTAGTTGGCGATGAGCAGTTCTTC. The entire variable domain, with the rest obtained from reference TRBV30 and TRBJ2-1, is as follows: SQTIHQWPATLVQPVGSPLSLECTVEGTSNPNLYWYRQAAGRGLQLLFYSVGIGQISSEVPQNLSASRPQDRQFILSSKKLLLSDSGFYLCAWSDLALVGDEQFFGPGTRLTVL.

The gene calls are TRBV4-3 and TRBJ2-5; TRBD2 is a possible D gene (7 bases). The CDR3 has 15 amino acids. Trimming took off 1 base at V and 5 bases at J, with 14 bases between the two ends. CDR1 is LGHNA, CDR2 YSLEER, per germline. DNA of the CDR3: TGCGCCAGCAGCCAAGGATGGGGGGGCGCGGAGACCCAGTACTTC. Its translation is CASSQGWGGAETQYF.

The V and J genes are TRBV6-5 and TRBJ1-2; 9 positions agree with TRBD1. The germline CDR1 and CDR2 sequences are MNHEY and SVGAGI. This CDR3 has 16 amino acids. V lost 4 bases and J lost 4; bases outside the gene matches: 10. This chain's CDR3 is CASSLLGQGHGYGYTF. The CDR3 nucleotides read TGTGCCAGCAGTTTACTTGGACAGGGGCATGGCTATGGCTACACCTTC.

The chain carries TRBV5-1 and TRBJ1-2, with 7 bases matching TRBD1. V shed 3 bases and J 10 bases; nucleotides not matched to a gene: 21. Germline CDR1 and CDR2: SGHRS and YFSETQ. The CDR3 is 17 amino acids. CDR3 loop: CASSSSGGTAMVLDYTF. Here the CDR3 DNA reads TGCGCCAGCAGCTCCTCAGGGGGGACCGCTATGGTTCTAGACTACACCTTC.

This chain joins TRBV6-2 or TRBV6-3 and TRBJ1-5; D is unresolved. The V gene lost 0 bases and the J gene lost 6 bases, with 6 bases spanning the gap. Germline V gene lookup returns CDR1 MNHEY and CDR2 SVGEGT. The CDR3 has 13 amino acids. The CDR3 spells CASSYSWAQPQHF. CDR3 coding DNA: TGTGCCAGCAGTTACTCGTGGGCTCAGCCCCAGCATTTT.

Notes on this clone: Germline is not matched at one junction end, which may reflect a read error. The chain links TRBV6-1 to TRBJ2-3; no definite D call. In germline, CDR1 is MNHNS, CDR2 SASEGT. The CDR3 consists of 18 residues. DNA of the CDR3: TGTGCCAGCCGTGAAGGCCCCGCATTCAAGAGGCGCACAGATACGCAGTATTTT. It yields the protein CASREGPAFKRRTDTQYF.

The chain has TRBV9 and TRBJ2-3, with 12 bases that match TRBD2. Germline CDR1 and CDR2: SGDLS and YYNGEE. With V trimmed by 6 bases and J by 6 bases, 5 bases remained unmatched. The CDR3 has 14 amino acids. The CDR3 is CASNLLAGGDTQYF. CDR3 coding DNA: TGTGCCAGCAATCTACTAGCGGGGGGCGATACGCAGTATTTT.

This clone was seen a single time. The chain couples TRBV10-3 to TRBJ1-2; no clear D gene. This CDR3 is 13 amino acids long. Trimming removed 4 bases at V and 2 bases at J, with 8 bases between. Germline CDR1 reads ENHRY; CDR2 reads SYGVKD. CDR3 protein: CAISGAPNYGYTF. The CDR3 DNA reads TGTGCCATCAGTGGGGCCCCCAACTATGGCTACACCTTC.

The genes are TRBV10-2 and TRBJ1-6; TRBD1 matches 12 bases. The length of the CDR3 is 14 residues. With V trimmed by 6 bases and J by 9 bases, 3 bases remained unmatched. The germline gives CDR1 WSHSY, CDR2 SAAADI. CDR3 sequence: CASSGTGGLSPLHF. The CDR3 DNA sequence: TGCGCCAGCAGCGGGACAGGGGGCCTTTCACCCCTCCACTTT.

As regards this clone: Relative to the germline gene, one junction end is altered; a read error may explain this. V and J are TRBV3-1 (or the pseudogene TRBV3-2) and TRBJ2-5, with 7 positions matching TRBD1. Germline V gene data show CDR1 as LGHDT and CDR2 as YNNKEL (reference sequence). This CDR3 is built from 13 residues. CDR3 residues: CASSHVDRDSKDF. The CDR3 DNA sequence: TGTGCCAGCAGCCACGTAGACCGGGACAGCAAGGACTTC.

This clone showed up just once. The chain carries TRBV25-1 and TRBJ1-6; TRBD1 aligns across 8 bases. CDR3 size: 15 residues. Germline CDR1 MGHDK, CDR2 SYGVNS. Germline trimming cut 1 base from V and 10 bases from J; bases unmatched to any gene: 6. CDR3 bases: TGTGCCAGCAGTGAATCAGGGGGCAACGTATCACCCCTCCACTTT. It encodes CASSESGGNVSPLHF.

The CDR3 coding sequence is TGTGCCAGCAACCGAGGTGCAACTAATGAAAAACTGTTTTTT. Translated, it gives CASNRGATNEKLFF. The J gene is TRBJ1-4, the V gene TRBV9; D is undetermined. Trimming stripped 6 bases from V and 0 bases from J, with 9 bases between. The CDR3 extends over 14 amino acids. Germline CDR1 SGDLS, CDR2 YYNGEE.

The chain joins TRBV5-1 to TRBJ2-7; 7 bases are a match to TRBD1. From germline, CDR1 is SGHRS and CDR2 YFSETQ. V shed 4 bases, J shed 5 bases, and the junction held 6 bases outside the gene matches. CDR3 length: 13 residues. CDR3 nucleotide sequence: TGCGCCAGCAGCAGGTCGACAGGGAACGAGCAGTACTTC. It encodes CASSRSTGNEQYF.

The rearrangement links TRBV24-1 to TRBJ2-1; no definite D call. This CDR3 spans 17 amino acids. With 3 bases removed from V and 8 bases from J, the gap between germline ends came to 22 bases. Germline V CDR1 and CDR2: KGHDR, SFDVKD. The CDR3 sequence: CATSDLPGRTDWYEQFF. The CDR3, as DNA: TGTGCCACCAGTGATCTCCCGGGTCGCACGGATTGGTATGAGCAGTTCTTC.

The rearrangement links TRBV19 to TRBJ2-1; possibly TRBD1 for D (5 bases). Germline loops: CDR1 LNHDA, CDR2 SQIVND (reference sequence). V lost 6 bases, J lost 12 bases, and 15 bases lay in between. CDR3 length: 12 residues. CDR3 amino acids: CASSFPHQGQFF. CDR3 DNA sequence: TGTGCCAGTAGCTTCCCCCACCAGGGGCAGTTCTTC.

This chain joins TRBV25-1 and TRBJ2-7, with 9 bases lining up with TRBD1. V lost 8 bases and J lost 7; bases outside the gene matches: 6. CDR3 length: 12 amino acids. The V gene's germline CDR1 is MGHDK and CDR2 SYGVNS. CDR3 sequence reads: CASGGQGYEQYF. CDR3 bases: TGTGCCAGCGGGGGACAGGGCTATGAGCAGTACTTC.

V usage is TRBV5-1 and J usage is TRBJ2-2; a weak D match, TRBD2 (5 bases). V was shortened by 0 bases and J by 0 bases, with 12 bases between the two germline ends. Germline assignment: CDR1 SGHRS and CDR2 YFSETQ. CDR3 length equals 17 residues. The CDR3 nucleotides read TGCGCCAGCAGCTTGGGGCGGGTCAGCGCGAACACCGGGGAGCTGTTTTTT. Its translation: CASSLGRVSANTGELFF. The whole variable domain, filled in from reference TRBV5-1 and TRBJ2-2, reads KAGVTQTPRYLIKTRGQQVTLSCSPISGHRSVSWYQQTPGQGLQFLFEYFSETQRNKGNFPGRFSGRQFSNSRSEMNVSTLELGDSALYLCASSLGRVSANTGELFFGEGSRLTVL.

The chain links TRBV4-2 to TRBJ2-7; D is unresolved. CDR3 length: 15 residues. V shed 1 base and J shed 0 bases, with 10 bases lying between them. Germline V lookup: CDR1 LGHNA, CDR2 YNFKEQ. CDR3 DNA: TGTGCCAGCAGCCAAGTAGCCGGGTCCTCCTACGAGCAGTACTTC. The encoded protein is CASSQVAGSSYEQYF.

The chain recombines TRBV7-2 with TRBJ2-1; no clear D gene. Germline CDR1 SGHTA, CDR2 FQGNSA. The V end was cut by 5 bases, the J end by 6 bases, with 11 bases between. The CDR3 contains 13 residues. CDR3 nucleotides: TGTGCCAGCAGCCCAGTCAGTCCCAATGAGCAGTTCTTC. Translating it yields CASSPVSPNEQFF.

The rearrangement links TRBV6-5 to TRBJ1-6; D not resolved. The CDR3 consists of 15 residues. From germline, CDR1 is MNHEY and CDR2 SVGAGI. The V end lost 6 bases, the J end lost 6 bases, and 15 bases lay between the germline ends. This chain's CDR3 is CASRQIERLNSPLHF. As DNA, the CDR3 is TGTGCCAGCAGACAAATCGAACGACTTAATTCACCCCTCCACTTT.

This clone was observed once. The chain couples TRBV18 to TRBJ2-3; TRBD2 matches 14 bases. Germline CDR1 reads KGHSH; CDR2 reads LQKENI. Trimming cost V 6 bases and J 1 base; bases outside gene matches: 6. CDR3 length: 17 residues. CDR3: CASSLGLAGVRTDTQYF. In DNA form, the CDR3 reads TGTGCCAGCTCCCTGGGACTAGCGGGGGTCCGCACAGATACGCAGTATTTT.

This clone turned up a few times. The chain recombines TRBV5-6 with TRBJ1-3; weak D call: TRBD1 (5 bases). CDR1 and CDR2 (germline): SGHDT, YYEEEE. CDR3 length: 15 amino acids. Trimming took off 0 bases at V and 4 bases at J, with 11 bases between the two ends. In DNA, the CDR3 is TGTGCCAGCAGCTTGGGCACGGGGGGAGGAAACACCATATATTTT. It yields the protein CASSLGTGGGNTIYF.

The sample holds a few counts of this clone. CDR3 sequence (DNA): TGTGCCAGCAGAGCCTCTAGCGGGGGCGGTGTCGGGGAGCTGTTTTTT. Translating gives CASRASSGGGVGELFF. The J gene is TRBJ2-2, the V gene TRBV7-2; 10 nucleotides align to TRBD2. CDR1 and CDR2 (germline): SGHTA, FQGNSA. The CDR3 has 16 amino acids. Unmatched junction bases numbered 11, after V lost 6 bases and J lost 7 bases.

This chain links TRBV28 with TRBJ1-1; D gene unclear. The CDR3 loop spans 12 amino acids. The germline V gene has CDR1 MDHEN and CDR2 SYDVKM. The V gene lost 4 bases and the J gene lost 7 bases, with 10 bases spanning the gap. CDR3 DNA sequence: TGTGCCAGCAGTTCTCTCCATAGTGAAGCTTTCTTT. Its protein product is CASSSLHSEAFF.

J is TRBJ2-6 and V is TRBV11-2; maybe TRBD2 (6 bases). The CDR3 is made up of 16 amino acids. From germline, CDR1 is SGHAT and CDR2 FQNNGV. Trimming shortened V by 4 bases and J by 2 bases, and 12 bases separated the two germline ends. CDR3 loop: CASSSGRRTGANVLTF. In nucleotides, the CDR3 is TGTGCCAGCAGCTCAGGGAGGCGAACTGGGGCCAACGTCCTGACTTTC.